This T cell receptor beta chain originates from a study of blood T cell repertoires in COVID-19 (TCRdb year 2020). Background on the whole study: The collaborator samples originated in the United States, Italy and Spain and spanned the acute and convalescent phases of COVID-19. The sample metadata nearly always contained a de-identified subject ID, COVID-19 status, age in years and sex. The samples were drawn from two sources: the first 160 participants of the ongoing ImmuneRACE study, and some 1,300 subjects contributed by 6 global collaborators. Where HLA class I and class II types were available, the types were taken from metadata supplied by the sample provider, not from assay-based typing. The prospective study material was composed of cDNA or gDNA derived from T cells, B-cell-depleted T cells, or PBMCs. Deeply sampled blood TCRbeta repertoires from subjects exposed to, actively infected with, or recovered from COVID-19 were included in the dataset. The repertoires were released in a freely available public database intended as a resource for research on the immune response to SARS-CoV-2.

The collaborating institutions used their own protocols to collect whole blood in K2EDTA tubes. Collaborator samples were shipped for TCRbeta analysis as frozen whole blood, isolated PBMCs, or DNA extracted from either sample type. From the cysteine through the phenylalanine, the CDR3 covers 15 amino acids. The sequence is cut down to CDR3 DNA, 45 bases in frame from base 1. V is pared back by 0 bases and J by 3 bases, with 11 bases lying between the germline termini. CDR1 LGHNA and CDR2 YNFKEQ were looked up in the germline V gene. In regard to this clone: The antigen it recognizes is unknown. No base qualities exist here, and no much larger clone lies one base off it.

Results the study describes overall, beyond this receptor: The amount of clinical and demographic metadata varied by source and participant and was provided uncurated.

TCRbeta CDR3 regions were amplified from genomic DNA by means of the immunoSEQ Assay, a bias-controlled multiplex PCR. The study's processing was this. Within the assay, amplification of reference gene primers was used to estimate how many nucleated cells each sample contained. To quantify the absolute abundance of each unique TCRbeta CDR3 rearrangement, sequence reads were collapsed and filtered. For each sample, productive Simpson clonality was calculated as the square root of Simpson's diversity index over productive rearrangements. TCRdb obtained this table from immuneACCESS and retained in-frame rearrangements with V and J assigned. These tables miss some clones; where compared with another copy, unresolved V genes account for less than half of the shortfall, and the remainder is unexplained. Clonal size and the V and J genes are those of that table, whereas D and trimming came from the DNA. The sample table shows tens of thousands of clones, and roughly 90% are seen once. The ten biggest clones cover approximately 12% of the sample.

Sequencing was done on a sample of peripheral blood. This receptor chain uses TRBV4-2 and TRBJ2-5, with TRBD2 as a weak D call on 5 bases. The receptor comes from a human donor in a cohort sampled during active COVID-19. CDR3 protein: CASSQDIGREETQYF. The nucleotide sequence is TGTGCCAGCAGCCAAGATATTGGGCGGGAAGAGACCCAGTACTTC.